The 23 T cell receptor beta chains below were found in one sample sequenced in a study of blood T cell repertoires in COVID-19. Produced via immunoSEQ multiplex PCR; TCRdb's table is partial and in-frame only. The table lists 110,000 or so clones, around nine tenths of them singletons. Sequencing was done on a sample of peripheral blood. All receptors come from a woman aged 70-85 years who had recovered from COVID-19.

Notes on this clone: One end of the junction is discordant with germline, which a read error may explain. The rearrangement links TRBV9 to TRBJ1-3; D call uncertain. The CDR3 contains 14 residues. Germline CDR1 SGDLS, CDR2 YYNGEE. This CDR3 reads CASSVGTRLNTMYF. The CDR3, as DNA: TGTGCCAGCAGCGTAGGAACCCGCTTAAACACCATGTATTTT.

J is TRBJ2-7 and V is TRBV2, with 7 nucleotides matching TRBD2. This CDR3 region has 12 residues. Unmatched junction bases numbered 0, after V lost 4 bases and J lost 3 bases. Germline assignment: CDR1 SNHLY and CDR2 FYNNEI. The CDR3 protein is CASSGEGYEQYF. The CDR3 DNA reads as TGTGCCAGCAGTGGGGAGGGCTACGAGCAGTACTTC.

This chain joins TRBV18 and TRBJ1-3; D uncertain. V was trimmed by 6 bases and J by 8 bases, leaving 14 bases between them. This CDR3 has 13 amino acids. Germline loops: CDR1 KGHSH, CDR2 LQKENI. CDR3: CASSQTESDTIYF. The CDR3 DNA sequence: TGTGCCAGCTCCCAGACGGAGTCGGACACCATATATTTT.

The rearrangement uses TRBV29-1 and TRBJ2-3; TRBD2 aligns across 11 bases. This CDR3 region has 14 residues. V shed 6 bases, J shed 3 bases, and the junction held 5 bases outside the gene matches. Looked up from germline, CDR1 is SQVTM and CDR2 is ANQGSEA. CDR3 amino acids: CSVNSGGATDTQYF. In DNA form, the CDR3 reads TGCAGCGTGAATAGCGGGGGGGCGACAGATACGCAGTATTTT.

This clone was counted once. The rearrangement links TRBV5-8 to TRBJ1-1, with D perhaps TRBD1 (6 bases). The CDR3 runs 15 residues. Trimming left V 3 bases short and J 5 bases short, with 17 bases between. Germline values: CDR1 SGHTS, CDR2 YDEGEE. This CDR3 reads CASSYLQGWGTEAFF. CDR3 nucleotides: TGTGCCAGCAGCTACCTACAGGGTTGGGGGACTGAAGCTTTCTTT.

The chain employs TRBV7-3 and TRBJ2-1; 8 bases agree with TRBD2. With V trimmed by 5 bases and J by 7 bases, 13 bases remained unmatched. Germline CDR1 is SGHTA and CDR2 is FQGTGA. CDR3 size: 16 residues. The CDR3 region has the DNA TGTGCCAGCAGCCCATGGGCGGGAGGAGGATTGAATGAGCAGTTCTTC. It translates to CASSPWAGGGLNEQFF.

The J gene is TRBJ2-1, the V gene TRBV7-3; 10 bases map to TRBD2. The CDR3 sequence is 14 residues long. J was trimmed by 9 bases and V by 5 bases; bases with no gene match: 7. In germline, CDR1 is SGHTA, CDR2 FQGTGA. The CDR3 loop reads CASSTLAGIGEQFF. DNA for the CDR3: TGTGCCAGCAGCACACTAGCGGGAATAGGTGAGCAGTTCTTC.

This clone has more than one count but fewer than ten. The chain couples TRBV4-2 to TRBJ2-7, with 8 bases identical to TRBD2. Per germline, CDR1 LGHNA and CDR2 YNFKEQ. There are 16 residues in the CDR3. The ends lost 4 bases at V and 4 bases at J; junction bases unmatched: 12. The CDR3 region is CASSPASGRTGYEQYF. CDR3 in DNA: TGTGCCAGCAGCCCAGCGAGCGGGAGAACCGGGTACGAGCAGTACTTC.

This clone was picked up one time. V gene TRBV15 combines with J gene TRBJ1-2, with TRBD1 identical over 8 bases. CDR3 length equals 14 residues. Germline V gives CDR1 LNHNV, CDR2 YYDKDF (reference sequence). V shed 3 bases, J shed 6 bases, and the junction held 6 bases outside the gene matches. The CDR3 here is CATSRDRVGDGYTF. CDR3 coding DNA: TGTGCCACCAGCAGGGACAGGGTGGGTGATGGCTACACCTTC.

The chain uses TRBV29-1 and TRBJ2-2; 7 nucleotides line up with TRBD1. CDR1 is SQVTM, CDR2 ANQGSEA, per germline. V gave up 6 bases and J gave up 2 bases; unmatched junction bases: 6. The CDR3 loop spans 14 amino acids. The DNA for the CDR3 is TGCAGCGTAACGGGACAGACAAACACCGGGGAGCTGTTTTTT. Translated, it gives CSVTGQTNTGELFF.

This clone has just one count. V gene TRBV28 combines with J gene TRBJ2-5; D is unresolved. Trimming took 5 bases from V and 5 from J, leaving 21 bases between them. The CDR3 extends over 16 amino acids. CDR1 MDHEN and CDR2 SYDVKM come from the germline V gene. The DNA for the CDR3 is TGTGCCAGCAGTCCCCCGGTAGCCTGGCCACCCGAGACCCAGTACTTC. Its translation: CASSPPVAWPPETQYF.

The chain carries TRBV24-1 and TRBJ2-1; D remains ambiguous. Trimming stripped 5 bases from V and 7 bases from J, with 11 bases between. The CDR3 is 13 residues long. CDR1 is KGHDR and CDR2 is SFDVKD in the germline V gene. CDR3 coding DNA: TGTGCCACCAGTGTTTCCCTTCGGAATGAGCAGTTCTTC. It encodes CATSVSLRNEQFF.

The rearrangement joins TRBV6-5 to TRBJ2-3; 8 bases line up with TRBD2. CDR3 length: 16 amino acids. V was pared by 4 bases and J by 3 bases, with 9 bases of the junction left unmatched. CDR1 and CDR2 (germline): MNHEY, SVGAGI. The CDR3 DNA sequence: TGTGCCAGCAGTTCCTTATTAGCGGGGCGAACAGATACGCAGTATTTT. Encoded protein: CASSSLLAGRTDTQYF.

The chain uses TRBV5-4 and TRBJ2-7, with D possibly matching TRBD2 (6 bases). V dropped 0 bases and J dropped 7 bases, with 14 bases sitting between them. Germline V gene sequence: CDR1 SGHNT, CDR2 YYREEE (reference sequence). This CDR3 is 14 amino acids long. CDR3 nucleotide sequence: TGTGCCAGCAGCTTGGGGCGGTCCGCGGGGGAGCAGTACTTC. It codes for CASSLGRSAGEQYF. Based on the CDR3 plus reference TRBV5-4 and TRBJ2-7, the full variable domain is ETGVTQSPTHLIKTRGQQVTLRCSSQSGHNTVSWYQQALGQGPQFIFQYYREEENGRGNFPPRFSGLQFPNYSSELNVNALELDDSALYLCASSLGRSAGEQYFGPGTRLTVT.

In DNA, the CDR3 is TGTGCCAGCAGCTTGGCGAATACAGGGACAAATGAAAAACTGTTTTTT. Residues: CASSLANTGTNEKLFF. The V call is TRBV5-5, the J call TRBJ1-4, with D maybe TRBD1 (6 bases). Germline CDR1 SGHKS, CDR2 YYEKEE (reference sequence). The V end lost 0 bases, the J end lost 5 bases, and 14 bases lay between the germline ends. The CDR3 contains 16 residues.

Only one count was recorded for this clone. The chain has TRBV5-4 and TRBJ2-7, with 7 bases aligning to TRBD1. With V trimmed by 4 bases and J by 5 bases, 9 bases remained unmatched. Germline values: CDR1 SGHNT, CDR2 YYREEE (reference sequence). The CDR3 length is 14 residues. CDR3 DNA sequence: TGTGCCAGCAGCCGGGACAGCCGTATGGACGAGCAGTACTTC. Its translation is CASSRDSRMDEQYF.

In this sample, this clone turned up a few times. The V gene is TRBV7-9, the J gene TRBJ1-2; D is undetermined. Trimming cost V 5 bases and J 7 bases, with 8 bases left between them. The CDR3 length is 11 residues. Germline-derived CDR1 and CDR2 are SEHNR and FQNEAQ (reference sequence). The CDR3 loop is CASSRLAGYTF. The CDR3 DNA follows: TGTGCCAGCAGCCGCCTGGCTGGCTACACCTTC.

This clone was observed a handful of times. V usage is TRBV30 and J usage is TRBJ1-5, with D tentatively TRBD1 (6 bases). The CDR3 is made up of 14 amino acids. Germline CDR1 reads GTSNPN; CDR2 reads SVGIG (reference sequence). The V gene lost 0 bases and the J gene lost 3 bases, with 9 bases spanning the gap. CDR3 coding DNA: TGTGCCTGGAGTGTAGGACAGATCAATCAGCCCCAGCATTTT. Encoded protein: CAWSVGQINQPQHF. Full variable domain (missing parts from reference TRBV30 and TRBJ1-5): SQTIHQWPATLVQPVGSPLSLECTVEGTSNPNLYWYRQAAGRGLQLLFYSVGIGQISSEVPQNLSASRPQDRQFILSSKKLLLSDSGFYLCAWSVGQINQPQHFGDGTRLSIL.

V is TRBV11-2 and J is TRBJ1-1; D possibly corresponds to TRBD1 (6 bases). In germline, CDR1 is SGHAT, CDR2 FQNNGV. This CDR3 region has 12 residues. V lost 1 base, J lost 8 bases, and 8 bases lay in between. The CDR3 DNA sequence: TGTGCCAGCAGCTTAGTAGGGACAGAAGCTTTCTTT. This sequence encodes CASSLVGTEAFF.

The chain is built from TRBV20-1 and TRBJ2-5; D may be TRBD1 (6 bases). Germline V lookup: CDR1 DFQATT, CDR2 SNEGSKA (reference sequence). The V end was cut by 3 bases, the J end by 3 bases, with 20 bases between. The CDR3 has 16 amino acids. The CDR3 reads CSASGRGWGLKETQYF. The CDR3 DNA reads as TGCAGTGCTAGTGGCAGGGGTTGGGGGCTAAAAGAGACCCAGTACTTC.

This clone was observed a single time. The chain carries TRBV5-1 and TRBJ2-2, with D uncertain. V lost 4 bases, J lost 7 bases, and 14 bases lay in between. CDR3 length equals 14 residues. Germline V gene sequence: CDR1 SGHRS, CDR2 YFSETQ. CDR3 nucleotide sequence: TGCGCCAGCAGCCCTTCCCCCATCGGCGGGGAGCTGTTTTTT. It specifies CASSPSPIGGELFF.

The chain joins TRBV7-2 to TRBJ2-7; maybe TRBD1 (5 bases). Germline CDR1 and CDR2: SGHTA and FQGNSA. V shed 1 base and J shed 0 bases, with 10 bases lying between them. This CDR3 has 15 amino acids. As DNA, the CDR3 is TGTGCCAGCAGCTTAGAAGGGGCGAGCTCCTACGAGCAGTACTTC. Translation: CASSLEGASSYEQYF.

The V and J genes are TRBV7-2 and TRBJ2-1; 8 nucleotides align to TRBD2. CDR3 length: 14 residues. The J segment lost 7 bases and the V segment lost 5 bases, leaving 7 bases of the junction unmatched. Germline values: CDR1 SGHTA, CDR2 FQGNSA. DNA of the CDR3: TGTGCCAGCAGCCTCGGGACTAGTGGTAATGAGCAGTTCTTC. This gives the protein CASSLGTSGNEQFF. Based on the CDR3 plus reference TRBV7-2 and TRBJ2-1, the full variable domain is GAGVSQSPSNKVTEKGKDVELRCDPISGHTALYWYRQSLGQGLEFLIYFQGNSAPDKSGLPSDRFSAERTGGSVSTLTIQRTQQEDSAVYLCASSLGTSGNEQFFGPGTRLTVL.